This TCR beta chain is from a study of neurological immune-mediated disorders. Broader study findings: Because no CDR3 amino acid sequences were shared across subjects by expanded clones, private repertoires were suggested in all groups.

TCRdb fed the 5' RACE reads into MiXCR, producing one record per CDR3 protein. In the table there are approximately 82,000 distinct CDR3 sequences, around 13% of which are singletons. Described time point: longitudinal time-point 2. There are 15 residues in the CDR3. V was shortened by 6 bases and J by 1 base, with 13 bases between the two germline ends. The germline V gene encodes CDR1 MNHNS and CDR2 SASEGT. Worth noting for this clonotype: Its antigen is as yet unknown.

The rearrangement links TRBV6-1 to TRBJ2-1; the D gene is possibly TRBD1 (6 bases). Input material: PBMCs. The sequence was obtained from a female donor with HTLV-1-associated myelopathy (HAM/TSP). As DNA, the CDR3 is TGTGCCAGCAGAGCAGACAGGTCGTCCTACAATGAGCAGTTCTTC. Protein product: CASRADRSSYNEQFF.